The clone carrying this T cell receptor (beta chain) showed up just a few times. The antigen remains unidentified. V was shortened by 6 bases and J by 0 bases, with 8 bases between the two germline ends. CDR1 and CDR2 from the germline V gene are MGHDK and SYGVNS. The CDR3 sequence is 13 residues long. The source of the sample is a study of CD8 T cells in ankylosing spondylitis. Study results and caveats: Disease-linked clones reportedly concentrated significantly in matched ankylosing spondylitis synovial fluid. Within ankylosing spondylitis blood, a TCR beta motif made up of under 10 highly homologous variants appeared to be characteristic.

TCRdb processed the 5' RACE reads anew with MiXCR; each CDR3 protein has one entry. The sample has about 450,000 distinct CDR3 sequences, roughly 25% seen once; the top ten hold about 1%. Sequences were obtained from blood, either unsorted or a sorted T cell fraction (not recorded which). The rearrangement links TRBV25-1 to TRBJ1-1, with a tentative D call TRBD1 (5 bases). This TCR derives from a male donor with ankylosing spondylitis. The CDR3: CASRQALNTEAFF. CDR3 coding DNA: TGTGCCAGCAGACAGGCTCTGAACACTGAAGCTTTCTTT.